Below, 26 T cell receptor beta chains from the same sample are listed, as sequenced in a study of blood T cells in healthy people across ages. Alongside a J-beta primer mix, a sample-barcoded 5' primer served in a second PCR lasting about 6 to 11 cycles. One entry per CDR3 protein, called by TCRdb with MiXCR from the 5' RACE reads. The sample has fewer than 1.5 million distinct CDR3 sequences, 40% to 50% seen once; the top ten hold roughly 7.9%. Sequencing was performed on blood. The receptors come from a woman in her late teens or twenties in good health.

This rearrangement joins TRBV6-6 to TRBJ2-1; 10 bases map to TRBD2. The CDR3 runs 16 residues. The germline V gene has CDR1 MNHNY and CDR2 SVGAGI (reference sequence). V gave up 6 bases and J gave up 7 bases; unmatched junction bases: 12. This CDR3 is CASSQESGRARNEQFF. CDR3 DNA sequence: TGTGCCAGCAGCCAAGAAAGCGGGAGGGCCCGGAATGAGCAGTTCTTC.

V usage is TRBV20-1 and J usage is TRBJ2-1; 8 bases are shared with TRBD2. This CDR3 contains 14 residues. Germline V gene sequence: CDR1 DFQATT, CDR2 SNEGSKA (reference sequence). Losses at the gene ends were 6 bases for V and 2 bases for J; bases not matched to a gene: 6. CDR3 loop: CSALRAGAYNEQFF. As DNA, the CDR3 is TGCAGTGCACTACGAGCGGGGGCCTACAATGAGCAGTTCTTC.

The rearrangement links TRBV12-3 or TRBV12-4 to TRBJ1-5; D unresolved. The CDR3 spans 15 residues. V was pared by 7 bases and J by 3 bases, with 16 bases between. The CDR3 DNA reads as TGTGCCAGCACTTTGGACTCTAATATCAATCAGCCCCAGCATTTT. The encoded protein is CASTLDSNINQPQHF.

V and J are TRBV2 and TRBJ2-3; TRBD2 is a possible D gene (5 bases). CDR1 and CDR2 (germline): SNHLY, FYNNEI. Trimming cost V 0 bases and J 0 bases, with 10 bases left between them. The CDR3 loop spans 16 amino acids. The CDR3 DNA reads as TGTGCCAGCAGTGAAGCTGAGGGTACCAGCACAGATACGCAGTATTTT. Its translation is CASSEAEGTSTDTQYF.

CDR3 nucleotide sequence: TGCAGTGCTATCCCCGTCCCGGGACGGGGGGCGGACGAAAAACTGTTTTTT. Its protein is CSAIPVPGRGADEKLFF. The chain recombines TRBV20-1 with TRBJ1-4; TRBD1 might be the D (6 bases). The V gene lost 4 bases and the J gene lost 8 bases, with 26 bases spanning the gap. CDR3 length: 17 amino acids. Germline CDR1 DFQATT, CDR2 SNEGSKA (reference sequence).

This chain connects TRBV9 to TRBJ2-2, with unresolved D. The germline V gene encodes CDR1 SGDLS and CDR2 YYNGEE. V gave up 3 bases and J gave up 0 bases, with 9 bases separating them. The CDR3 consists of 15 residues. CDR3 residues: CASSATTANTGELFF. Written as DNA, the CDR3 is TGTGCCAGCAGCGCAACAACAGCGAACACCGGGGAGCTGTTTTTT.

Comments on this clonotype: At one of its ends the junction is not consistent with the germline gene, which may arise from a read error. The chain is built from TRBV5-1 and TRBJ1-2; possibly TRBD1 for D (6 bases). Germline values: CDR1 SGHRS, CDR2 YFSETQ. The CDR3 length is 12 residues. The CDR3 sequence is CASRLDSSGYTF. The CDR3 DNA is TGCGCCAGCAGGTTGGACAGTTCTGGCTACACCTTC. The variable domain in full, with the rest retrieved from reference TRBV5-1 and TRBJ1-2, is KAGVTQTPRYLIKTRGQQVTLSCSPISGHRSVSWYQQTPGQGLQFLFEYFSETQRNKGNFPGRFSGRQFSNSRSEMNVSTLELGDSALYLCASRLDSSGYTFGSGTRLTVV.

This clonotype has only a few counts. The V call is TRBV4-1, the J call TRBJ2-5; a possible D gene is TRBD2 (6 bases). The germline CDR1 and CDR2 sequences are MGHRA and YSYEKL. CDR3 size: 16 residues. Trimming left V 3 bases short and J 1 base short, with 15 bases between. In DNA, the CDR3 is TGCGCCAGCAGCCAGGGTCTCCGGGACTTCCAAGAGACCCAGTACTTC. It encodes CASSQGLRDFQETQYF.

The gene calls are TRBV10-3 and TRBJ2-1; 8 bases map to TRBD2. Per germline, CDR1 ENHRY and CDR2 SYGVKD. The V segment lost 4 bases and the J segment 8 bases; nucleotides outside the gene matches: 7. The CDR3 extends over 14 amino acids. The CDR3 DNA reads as TGTGCCATCAGTGTCCGGGAGGGGACGGATGAGCAGTTCTTC. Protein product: CAISVREGTDEQFF.

The CDR3 here is CASSDLGGAPQFF. CDR3 in DNA: TGTGCCAGCAGTGACTTAGGGGGGGCCCCCCAGTTCTTC. The V gene is TRBV6-4, the J gene TRBJ2-1; possible D gene TRBD2, 7 bases. Trimming left V 1 base short and J 13 bases short, with 14 bases between. Germline V gene sequence: CDR1 MRHNA, CDR2 SNTAGT. The CDR3 extends over 13 amino acids.

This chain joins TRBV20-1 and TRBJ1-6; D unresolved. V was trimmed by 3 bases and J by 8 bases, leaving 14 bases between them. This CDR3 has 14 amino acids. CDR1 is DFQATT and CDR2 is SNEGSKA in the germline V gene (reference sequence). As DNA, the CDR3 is TGCAGTGCTAGGGGTGCGGTTCCGGATTCACCCCTCCACTTT. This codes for CSARGAVPDSPLHF.

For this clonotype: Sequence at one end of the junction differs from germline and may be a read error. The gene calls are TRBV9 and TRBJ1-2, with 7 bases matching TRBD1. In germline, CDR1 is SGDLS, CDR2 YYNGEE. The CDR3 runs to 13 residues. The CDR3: CAGSVDRDYGYTF. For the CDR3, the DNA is TGTGCCGGCAGCGTCGACAGGGACTATGGCTACACCTTC.

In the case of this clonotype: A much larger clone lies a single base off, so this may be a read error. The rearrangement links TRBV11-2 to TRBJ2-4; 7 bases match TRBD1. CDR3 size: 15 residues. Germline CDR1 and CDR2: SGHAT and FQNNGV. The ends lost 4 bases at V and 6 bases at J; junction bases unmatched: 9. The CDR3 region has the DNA TGTGCCAGCAGCTCTGTGACAGGGTCCTCAAACATTCAGTACTTC. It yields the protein CASSSVTGSSNIQYF.

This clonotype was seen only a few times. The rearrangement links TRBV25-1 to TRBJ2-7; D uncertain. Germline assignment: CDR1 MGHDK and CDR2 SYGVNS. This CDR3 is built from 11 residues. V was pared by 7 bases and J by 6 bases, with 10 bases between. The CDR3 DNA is TGTGCCAGCACCGTTCTTGGCGAGCAGTACTTC. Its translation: CASTVLGEQYF.

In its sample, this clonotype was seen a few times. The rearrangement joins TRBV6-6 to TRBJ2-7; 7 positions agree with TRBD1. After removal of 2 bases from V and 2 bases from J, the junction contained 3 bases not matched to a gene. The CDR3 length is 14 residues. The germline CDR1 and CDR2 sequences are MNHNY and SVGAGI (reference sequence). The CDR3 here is CASSYTQGTYEQYF. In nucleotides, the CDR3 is TGTGCCAGCAGTTACACACAGGGGACCTACGAGCAGTACTTC.

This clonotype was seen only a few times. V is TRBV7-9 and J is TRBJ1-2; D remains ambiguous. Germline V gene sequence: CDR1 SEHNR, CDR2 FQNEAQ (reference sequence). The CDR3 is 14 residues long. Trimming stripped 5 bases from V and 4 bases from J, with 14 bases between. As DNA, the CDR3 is TGTGCCAGCAGCCTGAGGGCGGGCGTCTATGGCTACACCTTC. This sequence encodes CASSLRAGVYGYTF.

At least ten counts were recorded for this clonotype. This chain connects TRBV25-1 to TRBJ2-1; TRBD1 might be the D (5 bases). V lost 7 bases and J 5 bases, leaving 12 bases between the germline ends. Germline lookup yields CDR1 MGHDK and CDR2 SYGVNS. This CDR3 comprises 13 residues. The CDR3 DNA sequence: TGTGCCAGCATAGGGGAAGTAGACAATGAGCAGTTCTTC. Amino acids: CASIGEVDNEQFF.

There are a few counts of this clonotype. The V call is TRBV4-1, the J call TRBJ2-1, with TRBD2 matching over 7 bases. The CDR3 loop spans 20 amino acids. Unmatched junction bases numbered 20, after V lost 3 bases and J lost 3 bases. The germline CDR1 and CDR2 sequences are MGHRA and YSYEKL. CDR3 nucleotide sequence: TGCGCCAGCAGCCACTTTAGCTATAGGATTCAGGCGGGGGACTACAATGAGCAGTTCTTC. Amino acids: CASSHFSYRIQAGDYNEQFF.

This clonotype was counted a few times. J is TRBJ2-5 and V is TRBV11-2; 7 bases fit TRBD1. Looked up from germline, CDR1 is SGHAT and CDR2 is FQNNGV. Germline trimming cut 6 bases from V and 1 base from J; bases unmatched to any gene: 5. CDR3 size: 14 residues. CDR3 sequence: CASRKWDSQETQYF. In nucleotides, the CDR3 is TGTGCCAGCAGAAAGTGGGACAGCCAAGAGACCCAGTACTTC.

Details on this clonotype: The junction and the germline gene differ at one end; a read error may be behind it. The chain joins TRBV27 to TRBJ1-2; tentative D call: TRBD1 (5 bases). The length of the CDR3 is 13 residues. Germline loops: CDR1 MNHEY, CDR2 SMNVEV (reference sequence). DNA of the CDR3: TGTGCCAGCAGTTTTGGGACTTTCTACGGATACGCCTTC. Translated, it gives CASSFGTFYGYAF.

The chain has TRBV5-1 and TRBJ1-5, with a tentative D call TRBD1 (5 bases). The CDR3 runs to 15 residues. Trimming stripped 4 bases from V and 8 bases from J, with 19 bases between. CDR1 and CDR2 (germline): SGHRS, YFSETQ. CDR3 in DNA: TGCGCCAGCAGCCCAGTGGGGCAGGCTTCGGAGCCCCAGCATTTT. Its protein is CASSPVGQASEPQHF.

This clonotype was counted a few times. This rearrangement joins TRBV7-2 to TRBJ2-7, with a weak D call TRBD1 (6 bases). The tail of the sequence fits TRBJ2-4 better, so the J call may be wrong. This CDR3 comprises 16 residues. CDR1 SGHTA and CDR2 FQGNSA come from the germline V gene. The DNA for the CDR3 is TGTGCCAGCAGCTTAGGTCAGCCAGGGGCGCGAAACATTCAGTACTTC. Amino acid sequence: CASSLGQPGARNIQYF.

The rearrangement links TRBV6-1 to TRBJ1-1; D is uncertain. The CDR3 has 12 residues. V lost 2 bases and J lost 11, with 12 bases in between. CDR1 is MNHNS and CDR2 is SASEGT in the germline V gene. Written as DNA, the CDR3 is TGTGCCAGCAGTGAATCGACGGTCGGGGCTTTCTTT. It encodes CASSESTVGAFF.

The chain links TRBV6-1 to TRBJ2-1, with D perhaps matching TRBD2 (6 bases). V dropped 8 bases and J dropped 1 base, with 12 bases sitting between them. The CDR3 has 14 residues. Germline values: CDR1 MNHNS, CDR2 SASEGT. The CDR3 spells CASARDFSYNEQFF. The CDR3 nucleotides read TGTGCCAGCGCCCGGGACTTTTCCTACAATGAGCAGTTCTTC.

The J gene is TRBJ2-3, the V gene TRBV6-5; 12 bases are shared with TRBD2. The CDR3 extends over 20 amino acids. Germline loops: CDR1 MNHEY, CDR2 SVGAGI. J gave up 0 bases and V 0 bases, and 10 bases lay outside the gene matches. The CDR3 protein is CASSYSMFLAGGPSTDTQYF. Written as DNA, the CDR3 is TGTGCCAGCAGTTACTCGATGTTCCTAGCGGGGGGGCCCAGCACAGATACGCAGTATTTT.

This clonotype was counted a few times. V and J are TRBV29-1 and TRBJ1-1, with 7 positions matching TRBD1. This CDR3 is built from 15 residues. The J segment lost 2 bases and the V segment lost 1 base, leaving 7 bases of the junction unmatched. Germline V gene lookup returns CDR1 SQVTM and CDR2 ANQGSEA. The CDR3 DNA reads TGCAGCGTTGAAGTGATGGCAGGGGGTAACACTGAAGCTTTCTTT. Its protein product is CSVEVMAGGNTEAFF.